What follows describes a single T cell receptor (beta chain). Primers included in the PCR were 60 Vbeta and 13 Jbeta primers. Clones were read by immunoSEQ multiplex PCR, and TCRdb kept only the in-frame ones, dropping some. The data show 90,000 to 150,000 clones, with 75% to 90% seen just once and approximately 0.24% held by the top ten. This entry is derived from a study of cytomegalovirus exposure and HLA in healthy donors. Trimming shortened V by 3 bases and J by 8 bases, and 10 bases separated the two germline ends. This CDR3 comprises 11 residues. Germline V lookup: CDR1 SQVTM, CDR2 ANQGSEA. J is TRBJ1-2 and V is TRBV29-1, with unresolved D. The source is a man in his fifties in good health and CMV-seronegative. The sequencing sample was made of PBMCs. CDR3 protein: CSVDDGRGYTF. The CDR3 DNA reads as TGCAGCGTTGATGACGGGAGGGGCTACACCTTC.